This TCR beta chain is drawn from a study of T-cell reconstitution after alpha-beta-depleted transplantation in children. Study conclusions and caveats: Some patients' high day-60 TCRbeta diversity was attributed to recipient cells surviving conditioning. Expanded clones from the graft, numbering several hundred, reportedly supplied alpha-beta T cells about two months after transplant.

Unique molecular identifiers were used to barcode this TCRbeta library. TCRdb recomputed calls from the PCR reads with MiXCR, one row per CDR3 protein. The sample lists roughly 400,000 distinct CDR3 sequences; about 40% were seen once. Looked up from germline, CDR1 is MNHEY and CDR2 is SVGEGT. CDR3 size: 16 residues. Germline trimming cut 3 bases from V and 4 bases from J; bases unmatched to any gene: 9. This clonotype was counted between two and nine times. The target antigen is unknown. This sequence was found in a girl aged 2-15 years with aplastic anemia, due to receive a stem cell transplant. The input for sequencing was PBMCs, taken before TCRalphabeta/CD19-depleted stem cell transplant. The chain couples TRBV6-2 or TRBV6-3 to TRBJ2-1; 7 bases are shared with TRBD1. CDR3 sequence: CASSYLGGRAYNEQFF. In nucleotides, the CDR3 is TGTGCCAGCAGTTATCTAGGGGGCCGGGCATACAATGAGCAGTTCTTC.